The clone carrying this TCR beta chain was seen a few times. Its cognate antigen is unknown. The data stem from a study of cytomegalovirus exposure and HLA in healthy donors. For the study at large: A data release that came early held approximately 85 million unique TCRs from HLA-typed donors. Broader study findings: Common viral pathogens seemed, in a later analysis, to connect with several of the most significant clusters. Previous analysis showed most TCR beta V segments were productive about 87% or about 30% of the time. By HLA locus, TCR association rates varied in a later analysis, with DRB1 showing the most and HLA-C the fewest.

The germline V and J ends were trimmed by 5 bases and 2 bases, with 7 bases remaining between them. Per germline, CDR1 SNHLY and CDR2 FYNNEI. This CDR3 has 13 residues. PCR amplification relied on 60 Vbeta primers (plus 13 Jbeta primers). The method was immunoSEQ multiplex PCR; TCRdb's version includes in-frame clones alone and lacks a portion of them. The sample carries about 180,000 clones, about 86% recorded once. The sample comprised PBMCs. This sequence originates from a woman in her twenties or thirties in good health and CMV-seronegative. The chain employs TRBV2 and TRBJ1-5; D gene ambiguous. The CDR3 nucleotides are TGTGCCAGCAGTCTCGTCGGCAATCAGCCCCAGCATTTT. Its translation: CASSLVGNQPQHF.